Sequencing of this T cell receptor (beta chain) was carried out in a study of beta chain features in type 1 diabetes (dated by TCRdb to the late 2010s). Looking at the study overall: Patients and healthy donors did not differ in mean age, gender distribution, total cell number or subset yield. Regulatory and stem cell-like memory subsets were isolated from only 8 patients and roughly 8 healthy donors, whereas naive and central memory subsets came from all 30 or so donors. Across all samples, roughly 110,000,000 sorted cells were examined, and cell number per subset correlated strongly with RNA yield. In the study, TCRB repertoires of sorted circulating CD4+ T cell subsets from recently diagnosed type 1 diabetes patients were compared with those of matched healthy donors. General study outcomes and caveats: In all four CD4+ subsets, TCRB CDR3 length was moderately but significantly shorter in type 1 diabetes patients. Shorter templates might be favored by PCR, yet because patient and control samples were amplified and corrected together, any such skew would affect both groups equally. Because cDNA was sequenced instead of genomic DNA, activated cells with high expression could be over-represented, although the groups did not differ in activation or CD3 levels. Because the HLA sub-analyses included only small numbers of individuals, any influence of HLA type on TCRB rearrangement was left unresolved. Patients with type 1 diabetes made fewer insertions and deleted more nucleotides at VDJ recombination sites, implying thymic rearrangement abnormalities. Naive, central memory and regulatory TCRB repertoires appeared more similar among patients than among healthy donors.

A single peripheral blood draw of around 0.11 L on average was collected from each donor into heparinised tubes. A BD FACSAria II was used to sort naive, central memory, regulatory and stem cell-like memory CD4+ T cells with a panel that included CD45RO, CCR7, CD25, CD127, CD95 and CD27. Purity was above 98% for every sorted population. PBMCs were isolated right away by Lymphoprep density gradient centrifugation and were stained directly, without culture. Samples were stained and sorted in pairs, with one healthy donor and one patient per experiment, so that batch effects were minimized. On this clone itself: The antigen this receptor binds is unknown. No base-level quality is on record; no much larger clone is a single base apart.

The entire amount of isolated RNA was reverse transcribed using the High Capacity cDNA Reverse Transcription Kit, so the sequenced TCRB transcripts were expressed ones. Deep immunoSEQ sequencing was performed on naive, central memory and regulatory T cell samples, with an average of about 3.57 million total reads per sample. Sorted cells were lysed in RLT buffer, and RNA was extracted using DNase-treated RNeasy Micro or Mini kits according to cell number. Each cell subset was processed on its own to prevent cross-contamination, while patient and healthy donor samples were processed together. The immunoSEQ multiplex PCR was used to amplify TCRB sequences from cDNA, yielding 87-bp fragments that span the CDR3 region. Amplicons were sequenced on the Illumina HiSeq platform. The published analysis was carried out like this. Synthetic template baselines were used to correct PCR bias computationally, reads within Hamming distance 2 were collapsed together, and singletons that could not be merged were discarded. Reads were aligned against IMGT so that V, D and J genes, CDR3 length and insertions or deletions at six rearrangement sites could be assigned. Clonotype counts were normalized to sorted cell number within each subset before computing true diversity and Gini coefficients with the tcR R package. Repertoire sharing was quantified using the overlap coefficient calculated on TCRB nucleotide sequences. Drawn from immuneACCESS, this table holds only the in-frame rearrangements with V and J called that TCRdb kept. Clones are partly lost; checked studies trace under half to an unresolved V gene and leave the rest unexplained. The V and J calls and clone size were taken over from that table, and D and trimming were inferred from the DNA. The sample data list some 160,000 clones, and roughly 10% of these were observed just once. Jointly, the top ten make up approximately 0.7% of the sample.

What was sequenced was central memory CD4+ T cells from blood. The TCR sequence derives from a woman in her twenties or thirties with type 1 diabetes.

The CDR3: CAINDDRSNQPQHF. The sequenced DNA: TGTGCCATCAACGATGACAGAAGCAATCAGCCCCAGCATTTT. The V and J segments used are TRBV10-3 and TRBJ1-5; the D region possibly corresponds to TRBD1 (5 bases align). There are 14 amino acids in the CDR3, from cysteine to phenylalanine inclusive. CDR3 DNA only is kept here, 42 bases in frame from base 1. CDR1 and CDR2 are drawn from the germline V gene: ENHRY, SYGVKD. The junction shows trimming of 7 bases on V and 1 base on J, plus 11 bases between the germline ends.